Below, 5 T cell receptor beta chains from the same sample are listed, as sequenced in a study of cytomegalovirus exposure and HLA in healthy donors. PCR was performed using 60 Vbeta and 13 Jbeta primers. Sequencing used immunoSEQ multiplex PCR; TCRdb keeps in-frame clones, though not all of them. The sample holds 95,000 to 150,000 clones, over 60% seen once. The sample was PBMCs. The source is a woman in her thirties or forties in good health and CMV-seropositive.

This chain links TRBV4-1 with TRBJ2-7, with 10 positions matching TRBD1. The germline CDR1 and CDR2 sequences are MGHRA and YSYEKL. There are 15 residues in the CDR3. V gave up 7 bases and J gave up 3 bases; unmatched junction bases: 9. CDR3 DNA sequence: TGCGCCAGCAAAGTGGGGACAGGGGAGAACTACGAGCAGTACTTC. The encoded protein is CASKVGTGENYEQYF.

This clone was detected only a few times. This chain uses TRBV18 with TRBJ1-2; tentative D call: TRBD1 (6 bases). V gave up 4 bases and J gave up 4 bases, with 13 bases separating them. Germline assignment: CDR1 KGHSH and CDR2 LQKENI. This CDR3 has 14 amino acids. In DNA form, the CDR3 reads TGTGCCAGCTCACGGGAGACAGGCTCCTATGGCTACACCTTC. It encodes CASSRETGSYGYTF.

In its sample, this clone was seen a few times. The DNA for the CDR3 is TGTGCCAGCAGCCCAAAGGGAGAGAACACCATATATTTT. This translates into CASSPKGENTIYF. V usage is TRBV9 and J usage is TRBJ1-3; D ambiguous. The V gene's germline CDR1 is SGDLS and CDR2 YYNGEE. With 4 bases removed from V and 7 bases from J, the gap between germline ends came to 12 bases. This CDR3 has 13 residues.

The chain employs TRBV7-9 and TRBJ1-1; D is unresolved. This CDR3 is built from 14 residues. V lost 5 bases, J lost 4 bases, and 14 bases lay in between. Germline V CDR1 and CDR2: SEHNR, FQNEAQ (reference sequence). DNA for the CDR3: TGTGCCAGCAGCGGGGAAGGTGGGAGCACTGAAGCTTTCTTT. It yields the protein CASSGEGGSTEAFF.

V usage is TRBV19 and J usage is TRBJ2-5; 16 bases match TRBD2. CDR3 length: 20 residues. The V gene end was trimmed by 6 bases and the J gene end by 2 bases; junction bases not matched to a gene: 15. Germline CDR1 reads LNHDA; CDR2 reads SQIVND (reference sequence). The CDR3 here is CASSNLRPGLAGGYQETQYF. The CDR3 DNA reads as TGTGCCAGTAGCAACCTTCGTCCGGGACTAGCGGGGGGGTATCAAGAGACCCAGTACTTC.